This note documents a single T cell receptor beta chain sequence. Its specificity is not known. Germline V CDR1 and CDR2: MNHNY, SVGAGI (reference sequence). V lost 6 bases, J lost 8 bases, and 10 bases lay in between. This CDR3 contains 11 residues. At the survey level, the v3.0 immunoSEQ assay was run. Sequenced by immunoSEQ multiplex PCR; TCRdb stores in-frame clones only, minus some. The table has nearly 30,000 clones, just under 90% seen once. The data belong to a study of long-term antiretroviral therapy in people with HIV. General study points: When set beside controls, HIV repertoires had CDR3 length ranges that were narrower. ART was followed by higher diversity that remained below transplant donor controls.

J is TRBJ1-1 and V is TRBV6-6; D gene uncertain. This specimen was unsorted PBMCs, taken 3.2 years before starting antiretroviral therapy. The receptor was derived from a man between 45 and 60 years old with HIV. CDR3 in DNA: TGTGCCAGCAGGAACGAGGGAGAAGCTTTCTTT. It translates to CASRNEGEAFF.